This TCR beta chain is from a study of control samples from healthy donors and cancer patients. The data were produced by immunoSEQ multiplex PCR, yet TCRdb's version contains in-frame clones alone and is incomplete. The table lists 120,000 or so clones, 70% to 90% of them singletons. The specimen sequenced was blood. This TCR was recovered from a man between 60 and 70 years old in good health.

The CDR3 nucleotides are TGTGCCACCAGCAGAGATCGCCCAGGACACCCCCCCTACGAGCAGTACTTC. Protein: CATSRDRPGHPPYEQYF. V usage is TRBV15 and J usage is TRBJ2-7; maybe TRBD1 (5 bases). The CDR3 sequence is 17 residues long. Between the trimmed V and J ends, which lost 0 bases and 2 bases, there was a span of 17 bases. Germline assignment: CDR1 LNHNV and CDR2 YYDKDF (reference sequence).